This record covers a single TCR beta chain. The antigen remains unidentified. The data derive from a study of T cell repertoires in cytomegalovirus infection. General study findings and limits: Accumulated public TCR beta family frequency recognized individuals carrying CMV together with the relevant HLA.

TCRdb independently ran MiXCR on the reads; one entry per CDR3 protein. This sample has 750,000 to 950,000 distinct CDR3 sequences, with almost 30% found just once. The CDR3 has 11 amino acids. The germline V gene has CDR1 SGHTA and CDR2 FQGTGA. V gave up 6 bases and J gave up 9 bases, with 9 bases separating them. This chain joins TRBV7-3 and TRBJ2-1, with D possibly being TRBD1 or TRBD2 (5 bases each). This clonotype was sampled from a human donor in good health (CMV status not recorded). Some clones in this sample may be carry-over from other donors' samples. Sequences were derived from cultured CD8+ T cells from PBMCs, sampled from culture after CMV antigen stimulation. The CDR3 loop is CASRGTVEQFF. The CDR3 nucleotides are TGTGCCAGCAGGGGGACGGTTGAGCAGTTCTTC.